These 20 T cell receptor beta chains came from one sample sequenced in a study of OX40 agonist ivuxolimab in advanced cancers. The assay was immunoSEQ multiplex PCR, and TCRdb's table has in-frame clones only and misses some. The sample shows tens of thousands of clones, 90% of them seen only once. Material: CD4+ or CD8+ T cells sorted from blood, obtained in a trial of the OX40 agonist ivuxolimab. These TCRs come from an adult with an advanced solid tumor such as melanoma, head and neck, liver or kidney cancer.

V gene TRBV5-1 combines with J gene TRBJ2-5; no definite D call. Germline values: CDR1 SGHRS, CDR2 YFSETQ. The CDR3 contains 14 residues. Trimming took 4 bases from V and 1 from J, leaving 11 bases between them. CDR3 in DNA: TGCGCCAGCAGCCCTAATCCGGCCCAAGAGACCCAGTACTTC. Protein: CASSPNPAQETQYF.

The J gene is TRBJ1-5, the V gene TRBV5-5, with unresolved D. The length of the CDR3 is 12 residues. The germline CDR1 and CDR2 sequences are SGHKS and YYEKEE (reference sequence). Trimming took 2 bases from V and 4 from J, leaving 4 bases between them. CDR3 bases: TGTGCCAGCAGCTTCGGGAATCAGCCCCAGCATTTT. It encodes CASSFGNQPQHF.

The rearrangement joins TRBV5-1 to TRBJ2-2; D possibly corresponds to TRBD2 (6 bases). V was shortened by 4 bases and J by 3 bases, with 13 bases between the two germline ends. The CDR3 spans 15 residues. The germline gives CDR1 SGHRS, CDR2 YFSETQ. The CDR3 is CASSVGGRDTGELFF. DNA of the CDR3: TGCGCCAGCAGCGTCGGGGGTAGGGACACCGGGGAGCTGTTTTTT. Variable domain in full (rest from reference TRBV5-1 and TRBJ2-2): KAGVTQTPRYLIKTRGQQVTLSCSPISGHRSVSWYQQTPGQGLQFLFEYFSETQRNKGNFPGRFSGRQFSNSRSEMNVSTLELGDSALYLCASSVGGRDTGELFFGEGSRLTVL.

The V gene is TRBV15, the J gene TRBJ2-5, with 12 bases aligning to TRBD2. Germline loops: CDR1 LNHNV, CDR2 YYDKDF (reference sequence). This CDR3 is built from 16 residues. The junction had 7 bases not matched to a gene; V was cut back by 3 bases and J by 5 bases. The CDR3: CATSSYLAGGPETQYF. CDR3 nucleotide sequence: TGTGCCACCAGCAGCTACCTAGCGGGGGGGCCGGAGACCCAGTACTTC.

J is TRBJ1-5 and V is TRBV2; D not resolved. The germline V gene encodes CDR1 SNHLY and CDR2 FYNNEI. Trimming cost V 3 bases and J 7 bases, with 13 bases left between them. The CDR3 has 14 amino acids. The chain's CDR3 is CASSEGSSWQPQHF. CDR3 bases: TGTGCCAGCAGTGAGGGATCGTCGTGGCAGCCCCAGCATTTT.

The rearrangement joins TRBV18 to TRBJ1-2; D gene unclear. The ends were cut back, 2 bases at V and 2 bases at J, with 6 bases in the middle. CDR1 is KGHSH and CDR2 is LQKENI in the germline V gene. This CDR3 comprises 13 residues. CDR3: CASSPVGNYGYTF. In DNA form, the CDR3 reads TGTGCCAGCTCACCAGTGGGCAACTATGGCTACACCTTC.

V is TRBV13 and J is TRBJ1-3, with D hard to call. The germline CDR1 and CDR2 sequences are PRHDT and FYEKMQ (reference sequence). Trimming shortened V by 1 base and J by 0 bases, and 7 bases separated the two germline ends. The CDR3 contains 15 residues. CDR3 loop: CASSLVSSSGNTIYF. The CDR3 DNA is TGTGCCAGCAGCTTAGTGTCAAGCTCTGGAAACACCATATATTTT.

The J gene is TRBJ1-5, the V gene TRBV28, with D perhaps matching TRBD1 (6 bases). CDR1 and CDR2 from the germline V gene are MDHEN and SYDVKM. The V and J ends lost 2 bases and 1 base respectively, with 12 bases between them. The CDR3 totals 16 residues. The CDR3, as DNA: TGTGCCAGCAGTTTAGGGGGGCAGGGGAGCAATCAGCCCCAGCATTTT. This sequence encodes CASSLGGQGSNQPQHF.

This chain connects TRBV7-6 to TRBJ1-4; D gene uncertain. CDR3 size: 16 residues. CDR1 is SGHVS and CDR2 is FNYEAQ in the germline V gene. V was clipped by 0 bases and J by 0 bases, with 8 bases between them. Here the CDR3 reads CASSLASLATNEKLFF. CDR3 coding DNA: TGTGCCAGCAGCTTAGCGAGCCTTGCAACTAATGAAAAACTGTTTTTT.

This sequence joins TRBV25-1 and TRBJ2-3, with 13 bases identical to TRBD2. Germline V lookup: CDR1 MGHDK, CDR2 SYGVNS. With V trimmed by 3 bases and J by 4 bases, 7 bases remained unmatched. This CDR3 contains 17 residues. In DNA form, the CDR3 reads TGTGCCAGCAGTGACCCCATACTAGCGGGGGGGCCAGATACGCAGTATTTT. This sequence encodes CASSDPILAGGPDTQYF.

The chain employs TRBV7-9 and TRBJ1-3, with D uncertain. The CDR3 runs 14 residues. V shed 7 bases and J shed 5 bases, with 15 bases lying between them. The germline V gene encodes CDR1 SEHNR and CDR2 FQNEAQ (reference sequence). As DNA, the CDR3 is TGTGCCAGCACCCTGGACTCTCCCCGAAACACCATATATTTT. Residues: CASTLDSPRNTIYF.

In this sample, this clone turned up once. The chain links TRBV7-8 to TRBJ1-3, with 8 bases that match TRBD1. This CDR3 is built from 15 residues. V dropped 1 base and J dropped 4; count of bases not matched to a gene: 3. CDR1 is SGHVS and CDR2 is FQNEAQ in the germline V gene. The CDR3 region is CASSLDRGKGNTIYF. CDR3 sequence (DNA): TGTGCCAGCAGCTTAGACAGGGGGAAAGGAAACACCATATATTTT. The full variable domain, completed using reference TRBV7-8 and TRBJ1-3, is GAGVSQSPRYKVAKRGQDVALRCDPISGHVSLFWYQQALGQGPEFLTYFQNEAQLDKSGLPSDRFFAERPEGSVSTLKIQRTQQEDSAVYLCASSLDRGKGNTIYFGEGSWLTVV.

V usage is TRBV19 and J usage is TRBJ2-6; 7 bases line up with TRBD1. Per germline, CDR1 LNHDA and CDR2 SQIVND (reference sequence). This CDR3 has 14 amino acids. J gave up 4 bases and V 8 bases, and 5 bases lay outside the gene matches. The CDR3 reads CASLQGDGANVLTF. The CDR3 DNA follows: TGTGCCAGTCTGCAGGGGGACGGGGCCAACGTCCTGACTTTC. Full variable domain (remainder filled in from reference TRBV19 and TRBJ2-6): DGGITQSPKYLFRKEGQNVTLSCEQNLNHDAMYWYRQDPGQGLRLIYYSQIVNDFQKGDIAEGYSVSREKKESFPLTVTSAQKNPTAFYLCASLQGDGANVLTFGAGSRLTVL.

V and J are TRBV7-9 and TRBJ2-5; 11 positions agree with TRBD2. J gave up 2 bases and V 3 bases, and 2 bases lay outside the gene matches. The CDR3 extends over 15 amino acids. CDR1 is SEHNR, CDR2 FQNEAQ, per germline (reference sequence). For the CDR3, the DNA is TGTGCCAGCAGCTTTTCTAGCGGGGGGCAAGAGACCCAGTACTTC. Translating gives CASSFSSGGQETQYF.

This chain connects TRBV4-1 to TRBJ2-1; TRBD2 aligns across 14 bases. Losses at the gene ends were 3 bases for V and 0 bases for J; bases not matched to a gene: 10. CDR3 size: 20 residues. Germline CDR1 and CDR2: MGHRA and YSYEKL. The CDR3 loop is CASSHLGLAGAKSSYNEQFF. The CDR3 DNA sequence: TGCGCCAGCAGCCATCTGGGACTAGCGGGGGCCAAGAGCTCCTACAATGAGCAGTTCTTC.

The chain has TRBV7-2 and TRBJ1-4; D not resolved. V lost 1 base to trimming and J lost 2 bases, with 8 bases between them. Germline V CDR1 and CDR2: SGHTA, FQGNSA. The CDR3 has 15 residues. In DNA form, the CDR3 reads TGTGCCAGCAGCTTAGATTGGTTCACTAATGAAAAACTGTTTTTT. It codes for CASSLDWFTNEKLFF.

V usage is TRBV20-1 and J usage is TRBJ1-4; D ambiguous. The CDR3 covers 10 residues. V lost 6 bases and J lost 7, with 6 bases in between. Germline V gene lookup returns CDR1 DFQATT and CDR2 SNEGSKA (reference sequence). In nucleotides, the CDR3 is TGCAGTGCCGGACCTGAAAAACTGTTTTTT. Its protein product is CSAGPEKLFF.

This chain links TRBV7-2 with TRBJ1-5; D is uncertain. CDR1 SGHTA and CDR2 FQGNSA come from the germline V gene. Trimming pared 5 bases from V and 7 bases from J, leaving 12 bases between. The CDR3 sequence is 13 residues long. Here the CDR3 DNA reads TGTGCCAGCAGCGCAGAAGCGAGGCAGCCCCAGCATTTT. Protein product: CASSAEARQPQHF.

The genes are TRBV10-2 and TRBJ1-2, with TRBD1 matching over 9 bases. The V and J ends lost 0 bases and 4 bases, in that order; junction bases with no gene match: 3. Per the germline V gene, CDR1 is WSHSY and CDR2 is SAAADI. This CDR3 is 15 amino acids long. The CDR3 is CASSESWDRAYGYTF. The CDR3 nucleotides are TGCGCCAGCAGTGAGTCCTGGGACAGGGCCTATGGCTACACCTTC.

The CDR3 coding sequence is TGTGCCAGCAGTTTTCCCCCACAGGGGGACACTGAAGCTTTCTTT. This sequence encodes CASSFPPQGDTEAFF. V is TRBV28 and J is TRBJ1-1, with 8 bases lining up with TRBD1. Per germline, CDR1 MDHEN and CDR2 SYDVKM. With V trimmed by 3 bases and J by 3 bases, 6 bases remained unmatched. This CDR3 has 15 residues.